This passage covers 26 T cell receptor beta chains from one sample sequenced in a study of T-cell reconstitution after alpha-beta-depleted transplantation in children. Unique molecular identifiers were incorporated into the prepared TCRbeta library. TCRdb used MiXCR to reprocess the PCR reads, holding one entry per CDR3 protein. The top ten clones hold about 28% of a sample with about 1,000,000 distinct CDR3 sequences, 25% to 35% of them seen once. The material sequenced was PBMCs, mostly from graft donor cells, taken 360 days after TCRalphabeta/CD19-depleted stem cell transplant. The receptors were sampled from a boy under three years old who had a stem cell transplant for SCID, so the T cells may come from the graft donor.

The table lists this clonotype with many counts. The V and J genes are TRBV5-1 and TRBJ1-1; TRBD1 matches 7 bases. The germline gives CDR1 SGHRS, CDR2 YFSETQ. There are 16 residues in the CDR3. V lost 3 bases to trimming and J lost 2 bases; unmatched junction nucleotides: 10. The CDR3 protein is CASSYQGQEINTEAFF. Here the CDR3 DNA reads TGCGCCAGCAGCTACCAAGGACAGGAGATCAACACTGAAGCTTTCTTT. Together with reference TRBV5-1 and TRBJ1-1, the CDR3 gives the full variable domain: KAGVTQTPRYLIKTRGQQVTLSCSPISGHRSVSWYQQTPGQGLQFLFEYFSETQRNKGNFPGRFSGRQFSNSRSEMNVSTLELGDSALYLCASSYQGQEINTEAFFGQGTRLTVV.

This clonotype has just a few counts. The V call is TRBV7-7, the J call TRBJ1-6; D ambiguous. From germline, CDR1 is SSHAT and CDR2 FNYEAQ (reference sequence). V lost 5 bases to trimming and J lost 11 bases, with 16 bases between them. This CDR3 contains 14 residues. CDR3 amino acids: CASSRALGDPPLHF. CDR3 nucleotides: TGTGCCAGCAGCCGCGCGCTTGGAGACCCACCCCTCCACTTT.

The rearrangement uses TRBV20-1 and TRBJ2-2, with a possible D match to TRBD2 (6 bases). The germline V and J ends were trimmed by 4 bases and 2 bases, with 17 bases remaining between them. The CDR3 sequence is 16 residues long. Per the germline V gene, CDR1 is DFQATT and CDR2 is SNEGSKA (reference sequence). This CDR3 is CSANEAGGLNTGELFF. The CDR3 DNA reads as TGCAGTGCTAATGAGGCCGGGGGACTCAACACCGGGGAGCTGTTTTTT.

The CDR3 DNA reads TGTGCCAGCAGCTCGGTGCCGACCTGGGCCACTGAAGCTTTCTTT. It is translated as CASSSVPTWATEAFF. The V call is TRBV5-6, the J call TRBJ1-1, with D unresolved. The CDR3 length is 15 residues. Germline V gene data show CDR1 as SGHDT and CDR2 as YYEEEE. V was shortened by 3 bases and J by 4 bases, with 16 bases between the two germline ends. The variable domain in full, completed from reference TRBV5-6 and TRBJ1-1, reads DAGVTQSPTHLIKTRGQQVTLRCSPKSGHDTVSWYQQALGQGPQFIFQYYEEEERQRGNFPDRFSGHQFPNYSSELNVNALLLGDSALYLCASSSVPTWATEAFFGQGTRLTVV.

With respect to this clonotype: An end of the junction does not agree with germline; a read error may underlie this. This chain uses TRBV7-8 with TRBJ2-5, with D tentatively TRBD2 (6 bases). The CDR3 length is 14 residues. The V gene's germline CDR1 is SGHVS and CDR2 FQNEAQ. CDR3 protein: CASSEGGDQGTQYF. Written as DNA, the CDR3 is TGTGCCAGCAGCGAAGGCGGGGACCAAGGGACCCAGTACTTC.

This clonotype was observed a handful of times. The rearrangement uses TRBV5-1 and TRBJ2-3, with D uncertain. The germline CDR1 and CDR2 sequences are SGHRS and YFSETQ. Trimming cost V 0 bases and J 6 bases, with 14 bases left between them. This CDR3 has 15 amino acids. This chain's CDR3 is CASSLGLVGSDTQYF. The CDR3 DNA follows: TGCGCCAGCAGCTTGGGCCTAGTCGGTTCGGATACGCAGTATTTT.

The V and J genes are TRBV2 and TRBJ1-2; D gene unclear. Germline CDR1 reads SNHLY; CDR2 reads FYNNEI. This CDR3 region has 14 residues. Deletions cut 2 bases from V and 1 base from J, with 8 bases between. The CDR3 coding sequence is TGTGCCAGCAGTGAAAGGCAGCTTAACTATGGCTACACCTTC. Translating gives CASSERQLNYGYTF.

Only a few counts were recorded for this clonotype. This rearrangement joins TRBV27 to TRBJ2-1, with 9 bases aligning to TRBD1. There are 16 residues in the CDR3. Germline values: CDR1 MNHEY, CDR2 SMNVEV (reference sequence). Trimming took 1 base from V and 6 from J; bases not matched to a gene: 7. The CDR3 here is CASSLYRGQGPNEQFF. The CDR3 coding sequence is TGTGCCAGCAGTTTATATAGGGGACAGGGACCCAATGAGCAGTTCTTC.

The chain employs TRBV5-1 and TRBJ2-3; D might be TRBD1 (6 bases). CDR1 SGHRS and CDR2 YFSETQ come from the germline V gene. The CDR3 length is 16 residues. Trimming pared 4 bases from V and 0 bases from J, leaving 15 bases between. The CDR3 loop reads CASSPGSGVSTDTQYF. The DNA of the CDR3 is TGCGCCAGCAGCCCTGGTTCAGGGGTGAGCACAGATACGCAGTATTTT.

The V gene is TRBV7-2, the J gene TRBJ2-3, with D tentatively TRBD1 (5 bases). V was pared by 3 bases and J by 0 bases, with 13 bases between. This CDR3 has 16 residues. CDR1 SGHTA and CDR2 FQGNSA come from the germline V gene. The CDR3 region has the DNA TGTGCCAGCAGCTTGTCGGTGGGGCTGAGCACAGATACGCAGTATTTT. Its translation: CASSLSVGLSTDTQYF. The full variable domain, completed using reference TRBV7-2 and TRBJ2-3, is GAGVSQSPSNKVTEKGKDVELRCDPISGHTALYWYRQSLGQGLEFLIYFQGNSAPDKSGLPSDRFSAERTGGSVSTLTIQRTQQEDSAVYLCASSLSVGLSTDTQYFGPGTRLTVL.

The chain has TRBV20-1 and TRBJ2-1; TRBD2 might be the D (5 bases). Germline V CDR1 and CDR2: DFQATT, SNEGSKA (reference sequence). The ends were cut back, 0 bases at V and 10 bases at J, with 19 bases in the middle. The CDR3 is 15 amino acids. CDR3 loop: CSARDGIRGPGEQFF. The CDR3 DNA reads as TGCAGTGCTAGAGATGGGATCCGAGGGCCGGGAGAGCAGTTCTTC.

The V and J genes are TRBV20-1 and TRBJ2-5; no definite D call. Germline CDR1 DFQATT, CDR2 SNEGSKA (reference sequence). CDR3 length: 14 amino acids. V was cut by 3 bases and J by 0 bases, with 11 bases left in between. The CDR3 nucleotides are TGCAGTGCTAGGATCAGAAGGTACCAAGAGACCCAGTACTTC. Translated: CSARIRRYQETQYF.

This clonotype turned up a few times. The chain has TRBV9 and TRBJ2-3; perhaps TRBD1 as D (6 bases). Germline CDR1 and CDR2: SGDLS and YYNGEE. The length of the CDR3 is 16 residues. Between the trimmed V and J ends, which lost 0 bases and 2 bases, there was a span of 13 bases. The CDR3 region has the DNA TGTGCCAGCAGCGTAGGGGCAGGGGAGACCACAGATACGCAGTATTTT. Translation: CASSVGAGETTDTQYF.

The table lists this clonotype with a few counts. The CDR3 sequence: CASSPGQGAHGYTF. The CDR3 coding sequence is TGTGCCAGCAGCCCGGGACAGGGGGCGCATGGCTACACCTTC. The chain has TRBV5-5 and TRBJ1-2, with 12 bases identical to TRBD1. Looked up from germline, CDR1 is SGHKS and CDR2 is YYEKEE (reference sequence). Trimming took 4 bases from V and 6 from J; bases not matched to a gene: 4. CDR3 length equals 14 residues.

This clonotype appeared a few times. The chain couples TRBV20-1 to TRBJ2-1; 11 nucleotides align to TRBD2. The germline V gene has CDR1 DFQATT and CDR2 SNEGSKA (reference sequence). Losses at the gene ends were 2 bases for V and 4 bases for J; bases not matched to a gene: 7. This CDR3 has 16 residues. Here the CDR3 DNA reads TGCAGTGCTAGATTACAACTAGCGGGGGATTACAATGAGCAGTTCTTC. Its translation is CSARLQLAGDYNEQFF.

The chain links TRBV12-3 or TRBV12-4 to TRBJ2-7; no reliable D call. CDR3 size: 13 residues. Trimming stripped 8 bases from V and 1 base from J, with 12 bases between. CDR3 amino acids: CASGPWQSYEQYF. CDR3 in DNA: TGTGCCAGCGGCCCGTGGCAGTCCTACGAGCAGTACTTC.

This clonotype was picked up one time. The chain joins TRBV12-5 to TRBJ2-2, with no clear D. Trimming shortened V by 1 base and J by 7 bases, and 4 bases separated the two germline ends. Per germline, CDR1 LGHNT and CDR2 FRNRAP. The length of the CDR3 is 12 residues. CDR3 loop: CASGLEVGELFF. DNA for the CDR3: TGTGCTAGTGGTTTGGAGGTCGGGGAGCTGTTTTTT.

Only a few counts were recorded for this clonotype. V usage is TRBV20-1 and J usage is TRBJ2-1; D not certain. The CDR3 contains 14 residues. The germline V gene has CDR1 DFQATT and CDR2 SNEGSKA (reference sequence). Trimming cost V 0 bases and J 0 bases, with 6 bases left between them. Written as DNA, the CDR3 is TGCAGTGCTAGAGAGCGGACCTCCTACAATGAGCAGTTCTTC. Protein: CSARERTSYNEQFF.

This clonotype was counted a few times. The gene calls are TRBV29-1 and TRBJ1-1; 8 nucleotides line up with TRBD1. The CDR3 sequence is 12 residues long. The V and J ends lost 5 bases and 5 bases, in that order; junction bases with no gene match: 4. Germline lookup yields CDR1 SQVTM and CDR2 ANQGSEA. The CDR3: CSVRTGRTEAFF. In nucleotides, the CDR3 is TGCAGCGTTAGGACAGGGAGAACTGAAGCTTTCTTT.

The chain has TRBV5-1 and TRBJ1-2; perhaps TRBD1 as D (5 bases). The germline V gene encodes CDR1 SGHRS and CDR2 YFSETQ. The CDR3 length is 13 residues. V was trimmed by 2 bases and J by 4 bases, leaving 9 bases between them. The CDR3 DNA reads as TGCGCCAGCAGCTTTCAGGGATTCTATGGCTACACCTTC. This encodes CASSFQGFYGYTF.

Only a few counts were recorded for this clonotype. The rearrangement joins TRBV5-6 to TRBJ2-1; 7 bases agree with TRBD1. CDR1 is SGHDT and CDR2 is YYEEEE in the germline V gene. V was pared by 0 bases and J by 8 bases, with 5 bases of the junction left unmatched. The CDR3 runs to 14 residues. This CDR3 reads CASSLGQGFYEQFF. The CDR3 nucleotides are TGTGCCAGCAGCTTGGGACAGGGTTTTTATGAGCAGTTCTTC.

In its sample, this clonotype was seen a few times. This sequence joins TRBV27 and TRBJ2-4; 7 bases align to TRBD1. The CDR3 covers 13 residues. V lost 6 bases and J lost 6; bases outside the gene matches: 5. From germline, CDR1 is MNHEY and CDR2 SMNVEV (reference sequence). This chain's CDR3 is CASRGDSLNIQYF. The CDR3, as DNA: TGTGCCAGCAGGGGGGACAGTTTAAACATTCAGTACTTC.

The rearrangement joins TRBV6-5 to TRBJ2-1, with TRBD1 identical over 10 bases. The CDR3 extends over 15 amino acids. Trimming at V came to 2 bases and at J to 8 bases, leaving 6 bases not matched to a gene. Looked up from germline, CDR1 is MNHEY and CDR2 is SVGAGI. The CDR3 reads CASSYPGQGMDEQFF. The CDR3 DNA follows: TGTGCCAGCAGTTACCCGGGACAGGGGATGGATGAGCAGTTCTTC.

This clonotype was seen a handful of times. The chain employs TRBV7-8 and TRBJ1-2, with 8 bases matching TRBD1. The CDR3 has 14 amino acids. Germline V gives CDR1 SGHVS, CDR2 FQNEAQ. Trimming at V came to 4 bases and at J to 8 bases, leaving 9 bases not matched to a gene. Here the CDR3 reads CASSSRQGSGGYTF. The CDR3 DNA follows: TGTGCCAGCAGCTCAAGACAGGGGTCGGGCGGCTACACCTTC.

V is TRBV12-3 or TRBV12-4 and J is TRBJ2-7; 8 bases are a match to TRBD1. The CDR3 spans 14 residues. V dropped 5 bases and J dropped 7; count of bases not matched to a gene: 10. In DNA form, the CDR3 reads TGTGCCAGCAGTCCTTCCCGGACAGGGATGGAGCAGTACTTC. Residues: CASSPSRTGMEQYF.

The J gene is TRBJ1-5, the V gene TRBV18; D call uncertain. CDR1 is KGHSH and CDR2 is LQKENI in the germline V gene. This CDR3 is built from 17 residues. V was cut by 4 bases and J by 0 bases, with 16 bases left in between. The CDR3 bases are TGTGCCAGCTCACTGAGTGGTATGGGGTATAGCAATCAGCCCCAGCATTTT. The encoded protein is CASSLSGMGYSNQPQHF.